This entry describes one TCR beta chain. Its antigen is not known. Its ends do not fully match the called genes, so a read error is possible. Axillary draining lymph nodes of breast cancer patients supplied the node samples. These data are taken from a study of breast tumors, draining lymph nodes, adjacent tissues. Germline CDR1 and CDR2: SGHNT and YENEEA. The CDR3 runs to 13 residues. Points from the study as a whole: Most tumor T cells seemingly derive from lymph node, then expand in tumor. Tumor and nontumor repertoires were significantly more similar in luminal-like than in basal-like breast cancer. The lymph node origin of tumor T cells was framed as consistent with a hypothesis, not demonstrated. Tumor repertoires ranked between lymph nodes and nontumor tissue in diversity, with V and J gene preferences.

MiXCR, applied by TCRdb to the multiplex PCR reads, yields one record per CDR3 protein. The sample comprises 290,000 or so distinct CDR3 sequences, around 30% of which are singletons, and 0.85% to 1.2% rests with the top ten. Sequenced: axillary lymph node tissue. The source of this sequence is a female donor with breast cancer. Some clones in this sample may be carry-over from other donors' samples. The V and J genes are TRBV11-3 and TRBJ2-5; tentative D call: TRBD2 (6 bases). This CDR3 is CASSPGDQATQYF. Here the CDR3 DNA reads TGTGCCAGCAGCCCGGGGGACCAAGCGACCCAGTACTTC. Combining the CDR3 with reference TRBV11-3 and TRBJ2-5 gives the whole variable domain EAGVVQSPRYKIIEKKQPVAFWCNPISGHNTLYWYLQNLGQGPELLIRYENEEAVDDSQLPKDRFSAERLKGVDSTLKIQPAELGDSAVYLCASSPGDQATQYFGPGTRLLVL.